A selection of T cell receptor beta chains follows, all from one sample in a study of brain T cells in children with intractable seizures. The method was immunoSEQ multiplex PCR; TCRdb's version includes in-frame clones alone and lacks a portion of them. The sample lists 300,000 to 400,000 clones; over 85% were seen once. Sequencing was performed on peripheral blood, taken roughly 5 months after surgery. The receptors originated from a boy in the first two years of life with tuberous sclerosis and intractable seizures. Each CDR3 is given without its conserved first and last residue. Expanded clones are given a class, and other clones once, few, many or no size at all.

v_gene	abundance	j_gene	CDR3aa
TRBV24-1	NA	TRBJ2-1	ATSDSTRQVAHNEQF
TRBV9	NA	TRBJ2-1	ASSSRTSGLGDNEQF
TRBV19	once	TRBJ2-3	ASSIADREVTDTQY
TRBV30	NA	TRBJ2-7	AWSPGAIEQY
TRBV5-5	NA	TRBJ2-1	ASSFGYNEQF
TRBV9	NA	TRBJ1-1	ASSVDPRVTEAF
TRBV12-3/TRBV12-4	once	TRBJ2-1	ASTWANYNEQF
TRBV2	NA	TRBJ2-7	ASREGSSGPFQY
TRBV6-4	NA	TRBJ1-1	ASRGTWRETEAF
TRBV14	NA	TRBJ1-2	ASSQSQTGTGYGYT
TRBV28	NA	TRBJ2-7	ASSLHQTATYEQY
TRBV5-1	NA	TRBJ2-3	ASSLGRGQGVFTDTQY
TRBV20-1	once	TRBJ2-7	SARINYEQY
TRBV4-2	NA	TRBJ1-3	ASSRMSGNTIY
TRBV11-2	NA	TRBJ2-7	ASSLDVGQLHSYEQY
TRBV19	NA	TRBJ2-5	ASSRTGGAGETQY
TRBV2	NA	TRBJ2-7	ASSERGEQY
TRBV6-5	NA	TRBJ2-3	ASSPLGGSTDTQY
TRBV5-1	NA	TRBJ2-2	ASSLVGQGIAGELF
TRBV7-2	NA	TRBJ2-3	ASALESGTDTQY
TRBV6-5	NA	TRBJ2-1	ASSFGRGNEQF
TRBV5-4	NA	TRBJ2-5	ASSSDGVRQETQY
TRBV28	NA	TRBJ1-1	ASSLQGTEAF
TRBV30	NA	TRBJ2-5	AWSEGRGWYQETQY
TRBV30	NA	TRBJ2-1	AWSAQGLLQF
TRBV24-1	NA	TRBJ1-1	AYHIRQARAF
TRBV29-1	NA	TRBJ1-2	SVEGPFSQGYGYT
TRBV6-1	NA	TRBJ1-1	ASSERAWGMNTEAF
TRBV9	NA	TRBJ2-2	ASSTSSGGNTGELF
TRBV7-9	NA	TRBJ2-1	ASSLEGWDEQF
TRBV4-1	NA	TRBJ2-5	ASSQGTGSSGGTQY
TRBV6-5	NA	TRBJ2-7	ASSMAGGVPYEQY
TRBV6-5	NA	TRBJ2-4	ASSYSLAKNIQY
TRBV7-6	NA	TRBJ1-2	ASSAGGIGHGYT
TRBV5-6	NA	TRBJ2-3	ASSRLVFASTDTQY